A selection of T cell receptor beta chains follows, all from one sample in a study of OX40 agonist ivuxolimab in advanced cancers. Clones were sequenced by immunoSEQ multiplex PCR, and TCRdb holds only the in-frame ones, with some missing. The table includes around 65,000 clones, about 85% detected once. The material was CD4+ or CD8+ T cells sorted from blood, obtained in a trial of the OX40 agonist ivuxolimab. Every receptor here comes from an adult with an advanced solid tumor such as melanoma, head and neck, liver or kidney cancer. CDR3s include the opening cysteine and the closing phenylalanine or tryptophan. The D gene is left open where the match is weak. Clone size is not always given. Where it is, it says once, few, many or a class for expanded clones.

J gene: TRBJ1-4
D gene: .
V gene: TRBV21-1
clone size: .
CDR3 DNA: TGTGCCAGCAGCAAAGAGGCTCTCCAGGGAGGTGAAAAACTGTTTTTT
CDR3 protein: CASSKEALQGGEKLFF

J gene: TRBJ2-2
D gene: TRBD1
V gene: TRBV5-1
clone size: .
CDR3 DNA: TGCGCCAGCAGCTTGGGCAGGGGGATTAACACCGGGGAGCTGTTTTTT
CDR3 protein: CASSLGRGINTGELFF

J gene: TRBJ2-5
D gene: TRBD2
V gene: TRBV15
clone size: .
CDR3 DNA: TGTGCCACCAGCAGAGACCGGACTAGCGGAGAGACCCAGTACTTC
CDR3 protein: CATSRDRTSGETQYF

J gene: TRBJ1-1
D gene: .
V gene: TRBV5-4
clone size: few
CDR3 DNA: TGTGCCAGCAGCTTGGAGCGGTACACTGAAGCTTTCTTT
CDR3 protein: CASSLERYTEAFF

J gene: TRBJ1-1
D gene: .
V gene: TRBV12-2
clone size: few
CDR3 DNA: TGTGCAAGTCGCTTAGATCGGGGGCCGGAGGCTTTCTTT
CDR3 protein: CASRLDRGPEAFF

J gene: TRBJ1-6
D gene: .
V gene: TRBV4-1
clone size: .
CDR3 DNA: TGCGCCAGCAGCCAAGGAAGCTCCTATAATTCACCCCTCCACTTT
CDR3 protein: CASSQGSSYNSPLHF

J gene: TRBJ2-7
D gene: .
V gene: TRBV5-1
clone size: .
CDR3 DNA: TGCGCCAGCAGCCCAGGGTCCTACGAGCAGTACTTC
CDR3 protein: CASSPGSYEQYF

J gene: TRBJ2-7
D gene: .
V gene: TRBV7-9
clone size: .
CDR3 DNA: TGTGCCAGCAGCTTATTATCGGGACTCCGTTACGAGCAGTACTTC
CDR3 protein: CASSLLSGLRYEQYF

J gene: TRBJ1-3
D gene: TRBD1
V gene: TRBV5-1
clone size: .
CDR3 DNA: TGCGCCAGCAGCTTGGACAGGGGGACGTCGGGAAACACCATATATTTT
CDR3 protein: CASSLDRGTSGNTIYF

J gene: TRBJ1-6
D gene: .
V gene: TRBV30
clone size: .
CDR3 DNA: TGTGCCTGGGGAGGGAGTGGGGATTCACCCCTCCACTTT
CDR3 protein: CAWGGSGDSPLHF

J gene: TRBJ1-6
D gene: TRBD1
V gene: TRBV25-1
clone size: .
CDR3 DNA: TGTGCCAGCAGTGTCCGGACAGGGGGTATGAGGGGTTCACCCCTCCACTTT
CDR3 protein: CASSVRTGGMRGSPLHF

J gene: TRBJ2-1
D gene: TRBD1
V gene: TRBV10-2
clone size: .
CDR3 DNA: TGCGCCAGCAGTGGCCGACCCCCGGGACAGGATGTAGGTGAGCAGTTCTTC
CDR3 protein: CASSGRPPGQDVGEQFF

J gene: TRBJ1-4
D gene: TRBD1
V gene: TRBV2
clone size: .
CDR3 DNA: TGTGCCAGCAGTGGACAGGGGGGAAATGAAAAACTGTTTTTT
CDR3 protein: CASSGQGGNEKLFF

J gene: TRBJ2-7
D gene: .
V gene: TRBV4-2
clone size: .
CDR3 DNA: TGTGCCAGCAGCCAAGTAGGGGGATACGAGCAGTACTTC
CDR3 protein: CASSQVGGYEQYF

J gene: TRBJ2-7
D gene: .
V gene: TRBV7-2
clone size: .
CDR3 DNA: TGTGCCAGCAGCTTAGCTGTCGGCCAGCCAGACTCCTACGAGCAGTACTTC
CDR3 protein: CASSLAVGQPDSYEQYF

J gene: TRBJ2-6
D gene: TRBD1
V gene: TRBV5-5
clone size: once
CDR3 DNA: TGTGCCAGCACCTCCGGGACAGGGGCTGGGGCCAACGTCCTGACTTTC
CDR3 protein: CASTSGTGAGANVLTF

J gene: TRBJ2-3
D gene: .
V gene: TRBV9
clone size: .
CDR3 DNA: TGTGCCAGCAGCGTAGTGGGGCTCAGCACAGATACGCAGTATTTT
CDR3 protein: CASSVVGLSTDTQYF

J gene: TRBJ2-1
D gene: TRBD2
V gene: TRBV7-3
clone size: .
CDR3 DNA: TGTGCCAGCAGCGTAACTAGCGGGGGGTCCTACAATGAGCAGTTCTTC
CDR3 protein: CASSVTSGGSYNEQFF

J gene: TRBJ1-2
D gene: TRBD1
V gene: TRBV9
clone size: .
CDR3 DNA: TGTGCCAGCAGCGAGACAGGGGCGGAATATGGCTACACCTTC
CDR3 protein: CASSETGAEYGYTF

J gene: TRBJ2-3
D gene: .
V gene: TRBV11-2
clone size: .
CDR3 DNA: TGTGCCAGCAGCTTAGATCAAGGACGGGGAAGCCGTACGCAGTATTTT
CDR3 protein: CASSLDQGRGSRTQYF

J gene: TRBJ2-7
D gene: .
V gene: TRBV11-2
clone size: .
CDR3 DNA: TGTGCCAGCAGCTTAGCACAACTACGTAGCGAGCAGTACTTC
CDR3 protein: CASSLAQLRSEQYF

J gene: TRBJ2-1
D gene: TRBD2
V gene: TRBV29-1
clone size: .
CDR3 DNA: TGCAGCGTGCACGGGACTAGCGGGGACAATGAGCAGTTCTTC
CDR3 protein: CSVHGTSGDNEQFF

J gene: TRBJ1-6
D gene: TRBD1
V gene: TRBV11-1
clone size: once
CDR3 DNA: TGTGCCAGCAGCTCAACAGGGGGCCATAATTCACCCCTCCACTTT
CDR3 protein: CASSSTGGHNSPLHF

J gene: TRBJ2-7
D gene: TRBD2
V gene: TRBV7-9
clone size: .
CDR3 DNA: TGTGCCAGCAGCTTTAATCTAGCGGGGAACTACGAGCAGTACTTC
CDR3 protein: CASSFNLAGNYEQYF

J gene: TRBJ1-2
D gene: TRBD1
V gene: TRBV30
clone size: medium-sized
CDR3 DNA: TGTGCCTGGAGTAGGGACAGGGGGTCCAAGGGTGGCTACACCTTC
CDR3 protein: CAWSRDRGSKGGYTF

J gene: TRBJ1-5
D gene: .
V gene: TRBV15
clone size: .
CDR3 DNA: TGTGCCACCAGCAGGAGGCGGGGGGACTCGGTTCAGCCCCAGCATTTT
CDR3 protein: CATSRRRGDSVQPQHF

J gene: TRBJ1-2
D gene: .
V gene: TRBV5-3
clone size: .
CDR3 DNA: TGTGCCAGAAGCTTCAAACAGGGATGGTGGATCCCTCCCTTCTATGGCTACACCTTC
CDR3 protein: CARSFKQGWWIPPFYGYTF

J gene: TRBJ2-2
D gene: .
V gene: TRBV6-4
clone size: .
CDR3 DNA: TGTGCCAGCAGTGTGGGGGTTGCGAACACCGGGGAGCTGTTTTTT
CDR3 protein: CASSVGVANTGELFF

J gene: TRBJ2-1
D gene: .
V gene: TRBV15
clone size: .
CDR3 DNA: TGTGCCACCAGCAGAGCGGGGCGCTCCTACAATGAGCAGTTCTTC
CDR3 protein: CATSRAGRSYNEQFF

J gene: TRBJ2-2
D gene: .
V gene: TRBV7-3
clone size: .
CDR3 DNA: TGTGCCAGCAGCCGCCAATTCGAGGCCGGGGAGCTGTTTTTT
CDR3 protein: CASSRQFEAGELFF

J gene: TRBJ2-2
D gene: .
V gene: TRBV19
clone size: .
CDR3 DNA: TGTGCCAGCTCCGACAGGTCGAACACCGGGGAGCTGTTTTTT
CDR3 protein: CASSDRSNTGELFF

J gene: TRBJ2-5
D gene: TRBD1
V gene: TRBV5-1
clone size: .
CDR3 DNA: TGCGCCAGCAGCCAGGGACAGGGGGTCGACGAGACCCAGTACTTC
CDR3 protein: CASSQGQGVDETQYF

J gene: TRBJ1-4
D gene: TRBD1
V gene: TRBV6-5
clone size: .
CDR3 DNA: TGTGCCAGCAGAAGACAGGGCGGAGAAAAACTGTTTTTT
CDR3 protein: CASRRQGGEKLFF

J gene: TRBJ2-7
D gene: TRBD1
V gene: TRBV6-1
clone size: .
CDR3 DNA: TGTGCCAGCAGTGATCAGGGACAGGGGTACGAGCAGTACTTC
CDR3 protein: CASSDQGQGYEQYF

J gene: TRBJ2-1
D gene: TRBD1
V gene: TRBV5-1
clone size: .
CDR3 DNA: TGCGCCAGCAGCCCCCGGGACAGGGCGAGCTCCTACAATGAGCAGTTCTTC
CDR3 protein: CASSPRDRASSYNEQFF

J gene: TRBJ1-1
D gene: .
V gene: TRBV7-3
clone size: once
CDR3 DNA: TGTGCCAGCAGCCCTTCTCGAGATAACACTGAAGCTTTCTTT
CDR3 protein: CASSPSRDNTEAFF

J gene: TRBJ1-1
D gene: .
V gene: TRBV7-8
clone size: once
CDR3 DNA: TGTGCCAGCAGCTTAGTTGCGGGGGCGGTGAACACTGAAGCTTTCTTT
CDR3 protein: CASSLVAGAVNTEAFF

J gene: TRBJ2-7
D gene: .
V gene: TRBV4-2
clone size: once
CDR3 DNA: TGTGCCAGCAGCCAAGATTTGCCAGGGCCTGGGGTCTACGAGCAGTACTTC
CDR3 protein: CASSQDLPGPGVYEQYF

J gene: TRBJ1-4
D gene: TRBD1
V gene: TRBV15
clone size: .
CDR3 DNA: TGTGCCACCCAAGGGACAGGGGCAACTAATGAAAAACTGTTTTTT
CDR3 protein: CATQGTGATNEKLFF

J gene: TRBJ1-2
D gene: .
V gene: TRBV27
clone size: few
CDR3 DNA: TGTGCCAGCAGGTATCAGGGGACCTATGGCTACACCTTC
CDR3 protein: CASRYQGTYGYTF

J gene: TRBJ2-3
D gene: .
V gene: TRBV5-4
clone size: .
CDR3 DNA: TGTGCCAGCAGCTTAAGGGGCCGGGTTGAAGTGCAGTATTTT
CDR3 protein: CASSLRGRVEVQYF

J gene: TRBJ1-1
D gene: .
V gene: TRBV27
clone size: .
CDR3 DNA: TGTGCCAGCAGTTTACTTTTGAACACTGAAGCTTTCTTT
CDR3 protein: CASSLLLNTEAFF

J gene: TRBJ2-5
D gene: TRBD2
V gene: TRBV30
clone size: .
CDR3 DNA: TGTGCCTGGAGTGTATGGGGACTAGCGCATCAAGAGACCCAGTACTTC
CDR3 protein: CAWSVWGLAHQETQYF

J gene: TRBJ1-1
D gene: .
V gene: TRBV11-2
clone size: few
CDR3 DNA: TGTGCCAGCAGCTTACAAGGGAACACTGAAGCTTTCTTT
CDR3 protein: CASSLQGNTEAFF

J gene: TRBJ1-1
D gene: TRBD1
V gene: TRBV7-8
clone size: .
CDR3 DNA: TGTGCCAGCAGCCCAACGGGGACAGCTAGTAACCCTGAAGCTTTCTTT
CDR3 protein: CASSPTGTASNPEAFF

J gene: TRBJ1-6
D gene: .
V gene: TRBV4-1
clone size: few
CDR3 DNA: TGCGCCAGCAGCCGCGCCGGGATAGGGGGTTCACCCCTCCACTTT
CDR3 protein: CASSRAGIGGSPLHF

J gene: TRBJ1-2
D gene: .
V gene: TRBV6-4
clone size: .
CDR3 DNA: TGTGCCACTATGGAATGGACACGCGTCTATGGCTACACCTTC
CDR3 protein: CATMEWTRVYGYTF

J gene: TRBJ1-2
D gene: .
V gene: TRBV14
clone size: .
CDR3 DNA: TGTGCCAGCAGCCAAAGGGCCCCCGACAGTCGATCGGGCTATGGCTACACCTTC
CDR3 protein: CASSQRAPDSRSGYGYTF

J gene: TRBJ2-1
D gene: .
V gene: TRBV14
clone size: .
CDR3 DNA: TGTGCCAGCAGCCAGAATACGGTGGGTGAGCAGTTCTTC
CDR3 protein: CASSQNTVGEQFF

J gene: TRBJ2-1
D gene: TRBD1
V gene: TRBV4-3
clone size: .
CDR3 DNA: TGCGCCAGCAGCCAAGATAGGGGACAGCCGGGCGTTGAGCAGTTCTTC
CDR3 protein: CASSQDRGQPGVEQFF

J gene: TRBJ1-3
D gene: .
V gene: TRBV6-1
clone size: .
CDR3 DNA: TGTGCCAGTACTGAGGGATCTAGTGGAAACACCATATATTTT
CDR3 protein: CASTEGSSGNTIYF

J gene: TRBJ2-1
D gene: TRBD1
V gene: TRBV28
clone size: few
CDR3 DNA: TGTGCCAGCACAAGTTCCGGGACAGTTAGCTCCTACAATGAGCAGTTCTTC
CDR3 protein: CASTSSGTVSSYNEQFF

J gene: TRBJ2-3
D gene: .
V gene: TRBV7-9
clone size: .
CDR3 DNA: TGTGCCAGCAGCCGGGGCGCAGGTACGCAGTATTTT
CDR3 protein: CASSRGAGTQYF

J gene: TRBJ2-6
D gene: .
V gene: TRBV11-2
clone size: .
CDR3 DNA: TGTGCCAGCAGCTTAGACGAGGGGTTAGCTGGGGCCAACGTCCTGACTTTC
CDR3 protein: CASSLDEGLAGANVLTF

J gene: TRBJ2-3
D gene: TRBD2
V gene: TRBV14
clone size: .
CDR3 DNA: TGTGCCAGCAGCTCACCGGGACTAGCGGCGAGAAGTCGGGATACGCAGTATTTT
CDR3 protein: CASSSPGLAARSRDTQYF

J gene: TRBJ1-6
D gene: .
V gene: TRBV5-6
clone size: .
CDR3 DNA: TGTGCCAGCAGCTTGCGAGAGCTCTCCTATAATTCACCCCTCCACTTT
CDR3 protein: CASSLRELSYNSPLHF

J gene: TRBJ1-3
D gene: .
V gene: TRBV7-2
clone size: .
CDR3 DNA: TGTGCCAGCAGCTACGGAAACACCATATATTTT
CDR3 protein: CASSYGNTIYF